One T cell receptor beta chain is described in this entry. Its cognate antigen is unknown. CDR1 and CDR2 (germline): SGHAT, FQDESV (reference sequence). This CDR3 comprises 13 residues. The germline V and J ends were trimmed by 5 bases and 3 bases, with 11 bases remaining between them. This record comes from a study of OX40 agonist ivuxolimab in advanced cancers. Study conclusions and caveats: The antigens recognized by the expanded peripheral T cells, that is their antigen specificity, were not determined.

This table comes from immunoSEQ multiplex PCR, and its TCRdb copy is limited to in-frame clones, with some not included. This sample carries tens of thousands of clones, roughly four fifths of them seen once, and the ten largest clones take roughly 0.4%. The chain couples TRBV11-1 to TRBJ2-7, with TRBD2 as a possible D gene (5 bases). Sequenced here: CD4+ or CD8+ T cells sorted from blood, sampled in a trial of the OX40 agonist ivuxolimab. The receptor's source is an adult with an advanced solid tumor such as melanoma, head and neck, liver or kidney cancer. The CDR3 loop is CASSRLSGYEQYF. The CDR3, as DNA: TGTGCCAGCAGCCGTCTAAGCGGCTACGAGCAGTACTTC.